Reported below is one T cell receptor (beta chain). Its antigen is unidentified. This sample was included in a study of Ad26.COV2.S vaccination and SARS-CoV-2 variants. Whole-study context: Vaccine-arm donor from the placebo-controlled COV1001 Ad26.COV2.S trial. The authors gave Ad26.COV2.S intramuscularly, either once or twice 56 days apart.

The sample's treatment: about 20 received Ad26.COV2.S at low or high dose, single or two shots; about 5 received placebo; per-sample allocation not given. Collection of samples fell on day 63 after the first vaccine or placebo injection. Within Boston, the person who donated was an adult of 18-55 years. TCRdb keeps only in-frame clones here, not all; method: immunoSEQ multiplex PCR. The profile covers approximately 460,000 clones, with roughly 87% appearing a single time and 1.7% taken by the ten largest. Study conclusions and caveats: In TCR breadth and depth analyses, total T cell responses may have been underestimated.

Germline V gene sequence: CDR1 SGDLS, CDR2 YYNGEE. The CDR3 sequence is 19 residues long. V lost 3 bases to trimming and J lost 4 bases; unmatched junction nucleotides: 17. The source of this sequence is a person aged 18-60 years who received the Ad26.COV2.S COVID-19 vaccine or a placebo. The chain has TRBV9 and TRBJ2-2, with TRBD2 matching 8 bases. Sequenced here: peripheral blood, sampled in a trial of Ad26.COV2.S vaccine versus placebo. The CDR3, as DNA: TGTGCCAGCAGCGGAGCCGGACTAGCCGGCAAACCTTCCACCGGGGAGCTGTTTTTT. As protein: CASSGAGLAGKPSTGELFF.